The 32 T cell receptor beta chains below all came from one sample that was sequenced in a study of cytomegalovirus exposure and HLA in healthy donors. Primers for the PCR totalled 60 Vbeta and 13 Jbeta. TCRdb keeps only in-frame clones here, not all; method: immunoSEQ multiplex PCR. The sample records roughly 120,000 clones, approximately 80% being singletons. Sequencing was carried out using PBMCs. The receptors come from a woman younger than 30 in good health and CMV-seronegative.

The rearrangement links TRBV5-4 to TRBJ2-3; possible D gene TRBD2, 7 bases. With 1 base removed from V and 4 bases from J, the gap between germline ends came to 10 bases. Germline V gives CDR1 SGHNT, CDR2 YYREEE (reference sequence). The CDR3 is 14 residues long. As DNA, the CDR3 is TGTGCCAGCAGCTTGTCCGGGGGGCCAGATACGCAGTATTTT. This encodes CASSLSGGPDTQYF. Looking up the rest from reference TRBV5-4 and TRBJ2-3 gives the full variable domain: ETGVTQSPTHLIKTRGQQVTLRCSSQSGHNTVSWYQQALGQGPQFIFQYYREEENGRGNFPPRFSGLQFPNYSSELNVNALELDDSALYLCASSLSGGPDTQYFGPGTRLTVL.

V gene TRBV25-1 combines with J gene TRBJ1-2; TRBD1 aligns across 11 bases. After removal of 7 bases from V and 4 bases from J, the junction contained 2 bases not matched to a gene. The CDR3 is 13 residues long. Germline CDR1 and CDR2: MGHDK and SYGVNS. CDR3 sequence reads: CASTGTGGYGYTF. CDR3 in DNA: TGTGCCAGCACGGGGACAGGGGGCTATGGCTACACCTTC.

This clone was counted a few times. In DNA, the CDR3 is TGTGCCGCCCGACTAGCGATTAACAATGAGCAGTTCTTC. This translates into CAARLAINNEQFF. The V and J genes are TRBV2 and TRBJ2-1; 8 bases fit TRBD2. This CDR3 spans 13 amino acids. Germline V gene sequence: CDR1 SNHLY, CDR2 FYNNEI. Germline trimming cut 11 bases from V and 5 bases from J; bases unmatched to any gene: 8. Drawing the rest from reference TRBV2 and TRBJ2-1, the complete variable domain is EPEVTQTPSHQVTQMGQEVILRCVPISNHLYFYWYRQILGQKVEFLVSFYNNEISEKSEIFDDQFSVERPDGSNFTLKIRSTKLEDSAMYFCAARLAINNEQFFGPGTRLTVL.

The chain couples TRBV11-3 to TRBJ2-7, with TRBD1 matching over 9 bases. CDR3 size: 13 residues. CDR1 SGHNT and CDR2 YENEEA come from the germline V gene. The V and J ends lost 8 bases and 6 bases, in that order; junction bases with no gene match: 8. CDR3 coding DNA: TGTGCCAGCTCAGGGACAGGGCACGGCGAGCAGTACTTC. This sequence encodes CASSGTGHGEQYF.

This chain's CDR3 is CASSPGLAGGYEQYF. The CDR3 bases are TGTGCCAGCAGCCCAGGACTAGCGGGGGGCTACGAGCAGTACTTC. The V and J genes are TRBV7-2 and TRBJ2-7; 14 bases align to TRBD2. This CDR3 is 15 amino acids long. The J segment lost 3 bases and the V segment lost 5 bases, leaving 3 bases of the junction unmatched. Germline CDR1 SGHTA, CDR2 FQGNSA.

The chain is built from TRBV28 and TRBJ2-3; TRBD1 agrees at 8 bases. The CDR3 runs to 14 residues. Per the germline V gene, CDR1 is MDHEN and CDR2 is SYDVKM. V was pared by 5 bases and J by 6 bases, with 7 bases of the junction left unmatched. The CDR3 DNA reads TGTGCCAGCAGTCCAGGGGGCAGGAGGGATACGCAGTATTTT. It is translated as CASSPGGRRDTQYF. Supplemented by reference TRBV28 and TRBJ2-3, the full variable domain reads DVKVTQSSRYLVKRTGEKVFLECVQDMDHENMFWYRQDPGLGLRLIYFSYDVKMKEKGDIPEGYSVSREKKERFSLILESASTNQTSMYLCASSPGGRRDTQYFGPGTRLTVL.

This clone appeared a single time. The sample has other DNA sequences that encode this CDR3 too. The CDR3 bases are TGTGCCAGCAGCCTTGAACAGGGGACAGAGGCTTTCTTT. It yields the protein CASSLEQGTEAFF. The chain is built from TRBV5-6 and TRBJ1-1, with TRBD1 matching over 7 bases. V lost 4 bases, J lost 11 bases, and 11 bases stayed unmatched. The germline CDR1 and CDR2 sequences are SGHDT and YYEEEE. The CDR3 extends over 13 amino acids.

The V gene is TRBV7-9, the J gene TRBJ1-1; 9 bases are a match to TRBD1. This CDR3 has 14 residues. The trim removed 1 base at V and 12 bases at J, leaving 9 bases unmatched. Germline-derived CDR1 and CDR2 are SEHNR and FQNEAQ (reference sequence). The CDR3 spells CASSLVMGGTGSFF. CDR3 DNA sequence: TGTGCCAGCAGCTTAGTCATGGGAGGGACAGGGTCTTTCTTT.

The V and J genes are TRBV6-5 and TRBJ2-3, with D possibly matching TRBD1 (6 bases). Trimming pared 6 bases from V and 10 bases from J, leaving 17 bases between. The germline V gene has CDR1 MNHEY and CDR2 SVGAGI. The CDR3 has 13 residues. Here the CDR3 reads CASREPQGRSQYF. DNA of the CDR3: TGTGCCAGCAGAGAACCCCAGGGGCGGTCGCAGTATTTT.

The chain links TRBV5-1 to TRBJ1-2; 7 nucleotides match TRBD1. Per the germline V gene, CDR1 is SGHRS and CDR2 is YFSETQ. After removal of 7 bases from V and 1 base from J, the junction contained 13 bases not matched to a gene. The CDR3 is made up of 16 amino acids. The CDR3 region has the DNA TGCGCCAGCCGGGACAGTGCCTCAATTTATAACTATGGCTACACCTTC. Its protein is CASRDSASIYNYGYTF.

The rearrangement uses TRBV18 and TRBJ2-7; D possibly corresponds to TRBD1 (5 bases). This CDR3 comprises 13 residues. V lost 4 bases and J lost 4, with 11 bases in between. Germline V gene data show CDR1 as KGHSH and CDR2 as LQKENI. This chain's CDR3 is CASSRDSGYEQYF. CDR3 bases: TGTGCCAGCTCACGAGACAGTGGGTACGAGCAGTACTTC.

This chain connects TRBV5-4 to TRBJ2-2; 11 nucleotides align to TRBD2. The junction had 2 bases not matched to a gene; V was cut back by 0 bases and J by 1 base. Per the germline V gene, CDR1 is SGHNT and CDR2 is YYREEE (reference sequence). CDR3 length: 17 amino acids. DNA for the CDR3: TGTGCCAGCAGCTTGGGGGGGACTAGCGGGAACACCGGGGAGCTGTTTTTT. Its translation: CASSLGGTSGNTGELFF.

J is TRBJ2-1 and V is TRBV7-7; TRBD2 is a possible D gene (5 bases). V was shortened by 5 bases and J by 6 bases, with 14 bases between the two germline ends. Germline V gives CDR1 SSHAT, CDR2 FNYEAQ (reference sequence). This CDR3 has 14 amino acids. CDR3 nucleotides: TGTGCCAGCAGCCCACGGACTGGCCTCAATGAGCAGTTCTTC. This sequence encodes CASSPRTGLNEQFF. Complete variable domain (other parts from reference TRBV7-7 and TRBJ2-1): GAGVSQSPRYKVTKRGQDVTLRCDPISSHATLYWYQQALGQGPEFLTYFNYEAQPDKSGLPSDRFSAERPEGSISTLTIQRTEQRDSAMYRCASSPRTGLNEQFFGPGTRLTVL.

The genes are TRBV4-1 and TRBJ2-5, with D perhaps TRBD1 (6 bases). The J call is in doubt because the DNA end fits TRBJ2-7 better. Germline V lookup: CDR1 MGHRA, CDR2 YSYEKL. CDR3 size: 16 residues. The CDR3 DNA is TGCGCCAGCAGCCAGACCCCGGGACACTCTTCCTACGAGCAGTACTTC. Translation: CASSQTPGHSSYEQYF.

The count of this clone is one. A read error may produce the germline difference seen at one junction end. At the DNA level, this CDR3 is encoded by other sequences in the same sample as well. The chain joins TRBV4-3 to TRBJ2-4; D uncertain. Germline CDR1 and CDR2: LGHNA and YSLEER. This CDR3 region has 16 residues. CDR3 sequence: CASSQGSTKAKNSQYF. CDR3 nucleotides: TGCGCCAGCAGTCAAGGGTCTACGAAGGCCAAAAACAGTCAGTACTTC.

The rearrangement links TRBV6-6 to TRBJ1-1, with D unresolved. CDR1 MNHNY and CDR2 SVGAGI come from the germline V gene (reference sequence). This CDR3 has 16 residues. V was pared by 2 bases and J by 4 bases, with 17 bases between. The chain's CDR3 is CASSYRPGLRPTEAFF. The CDR3 nucleotides read TGTGCCAGCAGTTACCGGCCAGGACTTCGGCCCACTGAAGCTTTCTTT.

The chain recombines TRBV5-1 with TRBJ2-3; a weak D match, TRBD2 (6 bases). V was trimmed by 0 bases and J by 7 bases, leaving 12 bases between them. Germline CDR1 reads SGHRS; CDR2 reads YFSETQ. This CDR3 is built from 14 residues. CDR3 nucleotide sequence: TGCGCCAGCAGCTTGGTGGGGGGTGAGAATACGCAGTATTTT. Its translation is CASSLVGGENTQYF.

The chain is built from TRBV18 and TRBJ2-3; TRBD2 is a possible D gene (6 bases). The CDR3 covers 17 residues. V lost 2 bases, J lost 2 bases, and 17 bases lay in between. CDR1 KGHSH and CDR2 LQKENI come from the germline V gene. The CDR3: CASSPGGRVIDTDTQYF. In nucleotides, the CDR3 is TGTGCCAGCTCACCAGGAGGGCGGGTGATAGACACAGATACGCAGTATTTT.

This chain uses TRBV10-3 with TRBJ1-6; unclear D gene. There are 15 residues in the CDR3. The V end lost 6 bases, the J end lost 2 bases, and 11 bases lay between the germline ends. Germline V gene lookup returns CDR1 ENHRY and CDR2 SYGVKD. CDR3 amino acids: CAIRGDIAYNSPLHF. DNA for the CDR3: TGTGCCATCAGGGGAGATATCGCCTATAATTCACCCCTCCACTTT.

Comment on this clone: An end of the junction differs from the germline gene, which may be a read error. The gene calls are TRBV7-9 and TRBJ1-1, with D unresolved. CDR1 and CDR2 (germline): SEHNR, FQNEAQ (reference sequence). The length of the CDR3 is 12 residues. CDR3 in DNA: TGTTCCAGCAGCTTAGATGTGGCAGTTGCTTTCTTT. Protein: CSSSLDVAVAFF.

The chain couples TRBV18 to TRBJ2-7, with 9 bases matching TRBD1. Germline trimming cut 3 bases from V and 3 bases from J; bases unmatched to any gene: 6. There are 15 residues in the CDR3. Germline V gives CDR1 KGHSH, CDR2 LQKENI. DNA of the CDR3: TGTGCCAGCTCACCCCCCGGGACAGGGTTCTACGAGCAGTACTTC. Its translation is CASSPPGTGFYEQYF.

The chain uses TRBV7-9 and TRBJ2-3; 7 bases line up with TRBD2. Germline trimming cut 5 bases from V and 2 bases from J; bases unmatched to any gene: 10. The CDR3 has 16 amino acids. Germline V gives CDR1 SEHNR, CDR2 FQNEAQ (reference sequence). This CDR3 is CASSLGLGGTTDTQYF. The CDR3 nucleotides read TGTGCCAGCAGCCTCGGACTGGGAGGGACCACAGATACGCAGTATTTT. The whole variable domain, remainder taken from reference TRBV7-9 and TRBJ2-3, is DTGVSQNPRHKITKRGQNVTFRCDPISEHNRLYWYRQTLGQGPEFLTYFQNEAQLEKSRLLSDRFSAERPKGSFSTLEIQRTEQGDSAMYLCASSLGLGGTTDTQYFGPGTRLTVL.

The rearrangement joins TRBV28 to TRBJ2-7; D might be TRBD1 (6 bases). This CDR3 has 15 residues. Germline CDR1 and CDR2: MDHEN and SYDVKM. Between the trimmed V and J ends, which lost 5 bases and 2 bases, there was a span of 16 bases. The DNA for the CDR3 is TGTGCCAGCAGTCCCAATCCCACAGGGCCCTACGAGCAGTACTTC. Encoded protein: CASSPNPTGPYEQYF.

The genes are TRBV28 and TRBJ2-3, with a possible D match to TRBD2 (6 bases). The CDR3 has 16 residues. Trimming pared 3 bases from V and 1 base from J, leaving 14 bases between. Germline V CDR1 and CDR2: MDHEN, SYDVKM. The CDR3 region has the DNA TGTGCCAGCAGTTTCACCCCCAGGGAGGGCACAGATACGCAGTATTTT. It encodes CASSFTPREGTDTQYF.

This rearrangement joins TRBV7-9 to TRBJ1-1, with 10 bases aligning to TRBD1. Trimming took 5 bases from V and 10 from J; bases not matched to a gene: 16. Germline CDR1 and CDR2: SEHNR and FQNEAQ (reference sequence). This CDR3 has 16 residues. The CDR3 DNA reads as TGTGCCAGCAGCGTCAGACAGGGGGCTATCGGAACGGGAGCTTTCTTT. Translating it yields CASSVRQGAIGTGAFF.

CDR3 sequence: CASSNRGDPYTDTQYF. In DNA form, the CDR3 reads TGTGCCAGCAGCAACCGGGGTGATCCTTACACAGATACGCAGTATTTT. The V and J genes are TRBV9 and TRBJ2-3; D possibly corresponds to TRBD2 (5 bases). The CDR3 spans 16 residues. The V gene lost 4 bases and the J gene lost 2 bases, with 17 bases spanning the gap. In germline, CDR1 is SGDLS, CDR2 YYNGEE.

The chain uses TRBV10-3 and TRBJ1-6; 10 bases line up with TRBD1. The germline V gene encodes CDR1 ENHRY and CDR2 SYGVKD. The J segment lost 6 bases and the V segment lost 6 bases, leaving 2 bases of the junction unmatched. This CDR3 contains 14 residues. CDR3 coding DNA: TGTGCCATCAGGCGGACAGGGGGTAATTCACCCCTCCACTTT. Translated: CAIRRTGGNSPLHF.

This clone was found a few times. The rearrangement joins TRBV19 to TRBJ2-1; 12 bases are a match to TRBD2. The V and J ends lost 3 bases and 12 bases, in that order; junction bases with no gene match: 12. The CDR3 consists of 16 residues. Germline V lookup: CDR1 LNHDA, CDR2 SQIVND (reference sequence). CDR3 in DNA: TGTGCCAGTAGTATGAGGGGCCTAGCGGGGGGGCCGGGGCAGTTCTTC. This sequence encodes CASSMRGLAGGPGQFF. Together with reference TRBV19 and TRBJ2-1, the CDR3 gives the full variable domain: DGGITQSPKYLFRKEGQNVTLSCEQNLNHDAMYWYRQDPGQGLRLIYYSQIVNDFQKGDIAEGYSVSREKKESFPLTVTSAQKNPTAFYLCASSMRGLAGGPGQFFGPGTRLTVL.

CDR3 residues: CASSHQQGIFYEQYF. DNA of the CDR3: TGCGCCAGCAGTCATCAACAGGGAATCTTCTACGAGCAGTACTTC. The rearrangement links TRBV5-1 to TRBJ2-7; TRBD1 might be the D (6 bases). Germline loops: CDR1 SGHRS, CDR2 YFSETQ. The CDR3 is 15 amino acids. Trimming pared 5 bases from V and 3 bases from J, leaving 18 bases between.

The CDR3 loop is CASSPRGSRQPQHF. The CDR3 DNA sequence: TGTGCCAGCAGCCCCAGGGGATCCCGTCAGCCCCAGCATTTT. The gene calls are TRBV2 and TRBJ1-5; D perhaps matches TRBD1 (6 bases). CDR3 length: 14 amino acids. Per germline, CDR1 SNHLY and CDR2 FYNNEI. Trimming took 6 bases from V and 6 from J, leaving 15 bases between them.

V usage is TRBV9 and J usage is TRBJ1-6, with D possibly being TRBD1 (5 bases). V was cut by 0 bases and J by 10 bases, with 14 bases left in between. This CDR3 has 15 residues. The germline gives CDR1 SGDLS, CDR2 YYNGEE. Here the CDR3 reads CASSVARGGDSPLHF. The CDR3 DNA reads TGTGCCAGCAGCGTAGCTCGCGGAGGGGACTCACCCCTCCACTTT.

The chain recombines TRBV7-7 with TRBJ1-2, with D perhaps matching TRBD1 (5 bases). V was cut by 3 bases and J by 5 bases, with 19 bases left in between. The CDR3 extends over 16 amino acids. Germline-derived CDR1 and CDR2 are SSHAT and FNYEAQ (reference sequence). CDR3 sequence reads: CASSFILGAGRYGYTF. The DNA of the CDR3 is TGTGCCAGCAGCTTTATCCTCGGGGCTGGGAGGTATGGCTACACCTTC.